Below, 15 T cell receptor beta chains from the same sample are listed, as sequenced in a study of blood T cells in healthy people across ages. With a J-beta primer mix and a sample-barcoded 5' primer, a second PCR ran about 6 to 11 cycles. TCRdb reanalysed the 5' RACE reads using MiXCR and keeps one entry per CDR3 protein. The repertoire has hundreds of thousands of distinct CDR3 sequences, around half of them found once; the top ten carry around 41%. Sequences were obtained from blood. The receptors come from a man aged 80 or over in good health.

This sequence joins TRBV7-2 and TRBJ1-3; D gene uncertain. V lost 3 bases and J lost 1, with 7 bases in between. The germline CDR1 and CDR2 sequences are SGHTA and FQGNSA. The CDR3 length is 14 residues. The chain's CDR3 is CTSSFDTSGNTIYF. DNA for the CDR3: TGTACCAGCAGCTTCGATACGTCTGGAAACACCATATATTTT.

Remarks on this clonotype: Being one base from a much bigger clone, this may be a read error. The genes are TRBV5-6 and TRBJ1-2; TRBD1 is a possible D gene (5 bases). Trimming took off 3 bases at V and 8 bases at J, with 14 bases between the two ends. CDR3 length: 13 residues. Looked up from germline, CDR1 is SGHDT and CDR2 is YYEEEE. The CDR3 is CASSWPGERGYTF. DNA of the CDR3: TGTGCCAGCAGCTGGCCGGGGGAACGAGGCTACACCTTC.

This chain joins TRBV5-1 and TRBJ1-2; TRBD1 matches 7 bases. Trimming took 4 bases from V and 7 from J; bases not matched to a gene: 4. The CDR3 has 12 amino acids. Germline lookup yields CDR1 SGHRS and CDR2 YFSETQ. The CDR3 nucleotides are TGCGCCAGCAGCCCCGGACAGGCTGGCTACACCTTC. Protein: CASSPGQAGYTF.

The chain combines TRBV6-1 with TRBJ2-4; 7 bases align to TRBD2. The V gene's germline CDR1 is MNHNS and CDR2 SASEGT. The CDR3 is 13 residues long. V lost 4 bases, J lost 7 bases, and 4 bases stayed unmatched. The CDR3 region is CASSAGLSNIQYF. The CDR3 DNA follows: TGTGCCAGCAGTGCGGGACTAAGCAACATTCAGTACTTC.

The CDR3 spells CASSDPGLPKETQYF. The CDR3 region has the DNA TGTGCCAGCAGTGATCCTGGACTACCTAAAGAGACCCAGTACTTC. This rearrangement joins TRBV2 to TRBJ2-5; D is perhaps TRBD2 (6 bases). Per germline, CDR1 SNHLY and CDR2 FYNNEI. The CDR3 length is 15 residues. V lost 3 bases and J lost 3, with 14 bases in between. Complete variable domain (other parts from reference TRBV2 and TRBJ2-5): EPEVTQTPSHQVTQMGQEVILRCVPISNHLYFYWYRQILGQKVEFLVSFYNNEISEKSEIFDDQFSVERPDGSNFTLKIRSTKLEDSAMYFCASSDPGLPKETQYFGPGTRLLVL.

J is TRBJ1-2 and V is TRBV20-1; TRBD1 is a possible D gene (6 bases). CDR3 length: 16 amino acids. Trimming took off 0 bases at V and 4 bases at J, with 18 bases between the two ends. Germline CDR1 reads DFQATT; CDR2 reads SNEGSKA (reference sequence). As DNA, the CDR3 is TGCAGTGCTAGAGATGTGACGGTCGAAGGGGGCTATGGCTACACCTTC. Its translation: CSARDVTVEGGYGYTF.

The V and J genes are TRBV6-6 and TRBJ1-6; possible D gene TRBD1, 5 bases. Germline CDR1 is MNHNY and CDR2 is SVGAGI (reference sequence). This CDR3 contains 15 residues. V was cut by 0 bases and J by 6 bases, with 9 bases left in between. Written as DNA, the CDR3 is TGTGCCAGCAGTTACTCGATTGGGGCTAATTCACCCCTCCACTTT. This translates into CASSYSIGANSPLHF.

The V and J genes are TRBV20-1 and TRBJ2-7, with 7 positions matching TRBD1. CDR1 and CDR2 (germline): DFQATT, SNEGSKA (reference sequence). The CDR3 length is 14 residues. V lost 4 bases, J lost 0 bases, and 6 bases stayed unmatched. CDR3 nucleotide sequence: TGCAGTGCTATGGGGGACAGAAGCTCCTACGAGCAGTACTTC. Its protein product is CSAMGDRSSYEQYF.

The chain joins TRBV10-1 to TRBJ2-7; D might be TRBD2 (5 bases). Trimming left V 9 bases short and J 4 bases short, with 22 bases between. This CDR3 is 15 amino acids long. Germline loops: CDR1 WNHNN, CDR2 SYGVQD (reference sequence). This CDR3 reads CAREGRGQAIYEQYF. CDR3 nucleotide sequence: TGCGCCAGAGAAGGGCGCGGGCAGGCCATTTACGAGCAGTACTTC.

The chain links TRBV27 to TRBJ2-5; D may be TRBD1 (5 bases). Trimming took off 1 base at V and 11 bases at J, with 23 bases between the two ends. Germline V gene lookup returns CDR1 MNHEY and CDR2 SMNVEV (reference sequence). The CDR3 runs to 16 residues. The CDR3 coding sequence is TGTGCCAGCAGTTTATTGGTCCTAGGGGTCCCCAATGAGCAGTACTTC. It specifies CASSLLVLGVPNEQYF.

This clonotype was detected a few times. The V gene is TRBV7-3, the J gene TRBJ2-3; TRBD2 is a possible D gene (6 bases). Germline V gene lookup returns CDR1 SGHTA and CDR2 FQGTGA. The CDR3 spans 17 residues. Trimming left V 1 base short and J 3 bases short, with 17 bases between. The CDR3 sequence: CASSLSGGGSRTDTQYF. The CDR3 DNA sequence: TGTGCCAGCAGCTTAAGTGGTGGGGGGAGTCGTACAGATACGCAGTATTTT.

The sample holds a few counts of this clonotype. The chain is built from TRBV5-5 and TRBJ2-3, with no clear D. Germline V gene data show CDR1 as SGHKS and CDR2 as YYEKEE (reference sequence). The V end lost 0 bases, the J end lost 5 bases, and 7 bases lay between the germline ends. CDR3 size: 13 residues. CDR3 in DNA: TGTGCCAGCAGCTTGGGACGACAAGATACGCAGTATTTT. Protein sequence: CASSLGRQDTQYF.

This clonotype was counted between two and nine times. This chain uses TRBV20-1 with TRBJ1-5; a weak D match, TRBD1 (6 bases). In germline, CDR1 is DFQATT, CDR2 SNEGSKA (reference sequence). The CDR3 loop spans 11 amino acids. Trimming stripped 7 bases from V and 6 bases from J, with 10 bases between. Written as DNA, the CDR3 is TGCAGTGGGGGGGGCCTTCAGCCCCAGCATTTT. It encodes CSGGGLQPQHF.

In this sample, this clonotype turned up a few times. This chain connects TRBV29-1 to TRBJ2-5; D uncertain. Trimming cost V 0 bases and J 4 bases, with 18 bases left between them. The CDR3 is 16 amino acids. CDR1 and CDR2 from the germline V gene are SQVTM and ANQGSEA. The CDR3 nucleotides read TGCAGCGTTGAAGATCCCCTGACACCTTGGGGAGAGACCCAGTACTTC. This gives the protein CSVEDPLTPWGETQYF.

A single count supports this clonotype. The chain couples TRBV2 to TRBJ1-5; D may be TRBD1 (6 bases). In germline, CDR1 is SNHLY, CDR2 FYNNEI. The CDR3 consists of 15 residues. V was clipped by 6 bases and J by 0 bases, with 12 bases between them. The CDR3: CASSGQLPSNQPQHF. In DNA, the CDR3 is TGTGCCAGCAGCGGACAGCTGCCTAGCAATCAGCCCCAGCATTTT.